These T cell receptor beta chains were read from a single sample in a study of Graves' ophthalmopathy and Graves' hyperthyroidism. TCRdb ran MiXCR on the multiplex PCR reads and lists one entry per CDR3 protein. The sample gives over a million distinct CDR3 sequences, around a third of which show up once; 8.5% to 14% is in the top ten. The sequencing sample was made of peripheral blood or thyroid tissue (not recorded which). The source is an adult man with Graves' hyperthyroidism. CDR3s include the opening cysteine and the closing phenylalanine or tryptophan. The order of the fields is V gene, D gene, clone size, J gene, CDR3 protein, CDR3 DNA. The D gene is left open where the match is weak. Expanded clones get a size class; other rows say once, few or many, or leave the size out.

V gene: TRBV5-4
D gene: -
clone size: -
J gene: TRBJ1-1
CDR3 protein: CASSFRHGNTEAFF
CDR3 DNA: TGTGCCAGCAGCTTTCGCCATGGGAACACTGAAGCTTTCTTT

V gene: TRBV15
D gene: TRBD1
clone size: -
J gene: TRBJ1-2
CDR3 protein: CATSSPRDRGSGGYTF
CDR3 DNA: TGTGCCACCAGCAGCCCCCGGGACAGGGGTAGCGGTGGCTACACCTTC

V gene: TRBV25-1
D gene: TRBD2
clone size: few
J gene: TRBJ2-7
CDR3 protein: CASSPEGRALTYEQYF
CDR3 DNA: TGTGCCAGCAGCCCCGAGGGGAGGGCCTTGACCTACGAGCAGTACTTC

V gene: TRBV25-1
D gene: -
clone size: -
J gene: TRBJ2-5
CDR3 protein: CASSPPRGSGPGETQYF
CDR3 DNA: TGTGCCAGCAGTCCCCCTCGAGGTAGCGGCCCAGGAGAGACCCAGTACTTC

V gene: TRBV7-6
D gene: -
clone size: many
J gene: TRBJ2-7
CDR3 protein: CASSPGPAREQYF
CDR3 DNA: TGTGCCAGCAGCCCCGGGCCAGCTCGGGAGCAGTACTTC

V gene: TRBV2
D gene: -
clone size: -
J gene: TRBJ2-2
CDR3 protein: CASSLMVTSTGELFF
CDR3 DNA: TGTGCCAGCAGTTTAATGGTGACGTCCACCGGGGAGCTGTTTTTT

V gene: TRBV6-6
D gene: -
clone size: -
J gene: TRBJ1-1
CDR3 protein: CASSYAEGLNTEAFF
CDR3 DNA: TGTGCCAGCAGTTACGCGGAGGGACTGAACACTGAAGCTTTCTTT

V gene: TRBV6-1
D gene: -
clone size: few
J gene: TRBJ1-5
CDR3 protein: CAISDKQGQRSQHF
CDR3 DNA: TGTGCCATCAGTGACAAACAGGGCCAACGGTCCCAGCATTTT

V gene: TRBV27
D gene: -
clone size: -
J gene: TRBJ1-4
CDR3 protein: CASSFGRLNEKLFF
CDR3 DNA: TGTGCCAGCAGTTTTGGCAGACTTAATGAAAAACTGTTTTTT

V gene: TRBV15
D gene: TRBD1
clone size: many
J gene: TRBJ2-5
CDR3 protein: CATSRPHRGRRETQYF
CDR3 DNA: TGTGCCACCAGCAGACCCCACAGGGGGCGGCGGGAGACCCAGTACTTC

V gene: TRBV5-4
D gene: TRBD1
clone size: few
J gene: TRBJ2-2
CDR3 protein: CASSPDRGGELFF
CDR3 DNA: TGTGCCAGCAGCCCAGACAGGGGAGGGGAGCTGTTTTTT

V gene: TRBV12-3/TRBV12-4
D gene: TRBD2
clone size: many
J gene: TRBJ2-5
CDR3 protein: CASSPSGGTQETQYF
CDR3 DNA: TGTGCCAGCAGTCCTAGCGGGGGGACCCAAGAGACCCAGTACTTC

V gene: TRBV12-3/TRBV12-4
D gene: -
clone size: many
J gene: TRBJ2-7
CDR3 protein: CASSSSNVDEQYF
CDR3 DNA: TGTGCCAGCAGTTCTTCCAACGTGGACGAGCAGTACTTC

V gene: TRBV7-6
D gene: -
clone size: once
J gene: TRBJ2-3
CDR3 protein: CASSLAARANTDTQYF
CDR3 DNA: TGTGCCAGCAGCTTAGCCGCGCGGGCTAATACAGATACGCAGTATTTT

V gene: TRBV7-9
D gene: TRBD1
clone size: -
J gene: TRBJ1-4
CDR3 protein: CASSPGTGPNEKLFF
CDR3 DNA: TGTGCCAGCAGCCCAGGGACAGGACCTAATGAAAAACTGTTTTTT

V gene: TRBV15
D gene: -
clone size: many
J gene: TRBJ1-1
CDR3 protein: CATSRDQTRTVNTEAFF
CDR3 DNA: TGTGCCACCAGCAGAGACCAGACTAGGACGGTGAACACTGAAGCTTTCTTT

V gene: TRBV7-8
D gene: -
clone size: many
J gene: TRBJ1-5
CDR3 protein: CASSPREGGLLWPQHF
CDR3 DNA: TGTGCCAGCAGCCCCCGGGAGGGTGGCTTGCTTTGGCCCCAGCATTTT

V gene: TRBV3-1
D gene: TRBD1
clone size: few
J gene: TRBJ2-2
CDR3 protein: CASSRAGTGFTGELFF
CDR3 DNA: TGTGCCAGCAGCCGGGCCGGGACAGGGTTCACCGGGGAGCTGTTTTTT

V gene: TRBV20-1
D gene: -
clone size: many
J gene: TRBJ1-6
CDR3 protein: CSARDMRQSPNSPLHF
CDR3 DNA: TGCAGTGCTAGAGATATGAGGCAGAGCCCTAATTCACCCCTCCACTTT

V gene: TRBV20-1
D gene: -
clone size: many
J gene: TRBJ1-1
CDR3 protein: CSGRDPVTNTEAFF
CDR3 DNA: TGCAGTGGCAGGGACCCCGTCACGAACACTGAAGCTTTCTTT

V gene: TRBV6-6
D gene: TRBD2
clone size: -
J gene: TRBJ2-7
CDR3 protein: CASSGGTRFPEQYF
CDR3 DNA: TGTGCCAGCAGTGGGGGGACTAGATTTCCCGAGCAGTACTTC

V gene: TRBV20-1
D gene: -
clone size: -
J gene: TRBJ2-7
CDR3 protein: CSARDFGIYSYEQYF
CDR3 DNA: TGCAGTGCTAGAGATTTCGGGATATACTCCTACGAGCAGTACTTC

V gene: TRBV7-2
D gene: -
clone size: few
J gene: TRBJ2-7
CDR3 protein: CASSSRAGSTGATYEQYF
CDR3 DNA: TGTGCCAGCAGCTCGCGAGCAGGGTCTACTGGAGCAACCTACGAGCAGTACTTC

V gene: TRBV28
D gene: TRBD1
clone size: -
J gene: TRBJ1-1
CDR3 protein: CASSLVQGRTFF
CDR3 DNA: TGTGCCAGCAGTTTAGTACAGGGGCGGACTTTCTTT

V gene: TRBV5-1
D gene: TRBD1
clone size: many
J gene: TRBJ2-7
CDR3 protein: CASSSGQGLTYEQYF
CDR3 DNA: TGCGCCAGCAGCTCGGGACAGGGACTTACCTACGAGCAGTACTTC

V gene: TRBV3-1
D gene: TRBD1
clone size: few
J gene: TRBJ1-1
CDR3 protein: CASSQSQGAGEAFF
CDR3 DNA: TGTGCCAGCAGCCAATCCCAGGGGGCAGGGGAAGCTTTCTTT

V gene: TRBV5-8
D gene: TRBD2
clone size: -
J gene: TRBJ2-5
CDR3 protein: CASSQDIARGQETQYF
CDR3 DNA: TGCGCCAGCAGCCAAGATATAGCGCGGGGGCAAGAGACCCAGTACTTC

V gene: TRBV5-4
D gene: TRBD1
clone size: many
J gene: TRBJ1-1
CDR3 protein: CASSPQGGRDTEAFF
CDR3 DNA: TGTGCCAGCAGCCCCCAGGGGGGAAGGGACACTGAAGCTTTCTTT

V gene: TRBV10-3
D gene: -
clone size: many
J gene: TRBJ1-1
CDR3 protein: CAISEGHLRDTEAFF
CDR3 DNA: TGTGCCATCAGTGAGGGGCACCTACGGGACACTGAAGCTTTCTTT

V gene: TRBV10-3
D gene: -
clone size: -
J gene: TRBJ1-2
CDR3 protein: CAIPSGSPIDYGYTF
CDR3 DNA: TGTGCCATCCCGAGCGGATCCCCAATCGACTATGGCTACACCTTC